In this sample, the clone carrying this T cell receptor beta chain turned up a few times. Its specificity is unknown. This sample is part of a study of naive and memory T cell subsets. The study, taken as a whole, reports: Between naive and memory subsets, TCR abundance power law exponents differed. Especially in CD8 cells, naive repertoires contained a few larger clonotypes, possibly CD45RA-re-expressing memory cells. There was no ground truth to check naive and memory subset results.

The beta constant-region primer was an equimolar mix of two oligonucleotides covering TRBC1 and TRBC2. Nested alpha and beta constant-region primers with the SP2 primer drove four PCR rounds on ligated cDNA. TCRdb redid the calling of the UMI-ligation and nested PCR reads with MiXCR, one entry per CDR3 protein. This table holds about 100,000 distinct CDR3 sequences, approximately 14% found once. Losses at the gene ends were 4 bases for V and 3 bases for J; bases not matched to a gene: 9. CDR3 size: 17 residues. Sequenced input: naive CD8+ T cells from blood. This receptor was obtained from a human donor in good health. This chain links TRBV12-3 or TRBV12-4 with TRBJ2-1, with 10 bases lining up with TRBD2. The CDR3 DNA is TGTGCCAGCAGTTCATTTTCGACTAGCGGGCGCTACAATGAGCAGTTCTTC. Residues: CASSSFSTSGRYNEQFF.